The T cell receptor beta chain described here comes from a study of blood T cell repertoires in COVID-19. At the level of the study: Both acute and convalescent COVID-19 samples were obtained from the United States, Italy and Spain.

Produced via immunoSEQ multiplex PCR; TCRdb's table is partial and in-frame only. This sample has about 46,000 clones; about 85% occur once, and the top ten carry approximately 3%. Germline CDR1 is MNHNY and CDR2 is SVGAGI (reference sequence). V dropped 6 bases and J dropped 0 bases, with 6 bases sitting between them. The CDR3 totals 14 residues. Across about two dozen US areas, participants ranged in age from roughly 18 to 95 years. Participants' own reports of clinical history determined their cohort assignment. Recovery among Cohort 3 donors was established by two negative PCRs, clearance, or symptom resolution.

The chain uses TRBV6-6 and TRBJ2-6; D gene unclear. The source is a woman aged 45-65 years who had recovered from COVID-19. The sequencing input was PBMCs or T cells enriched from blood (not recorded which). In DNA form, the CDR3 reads TGTGCCAGCAGGGCCAGCTCTGGGGCCAACGTCCTGACTTTC. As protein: CASRASSGANVLTF.